A selection of T cell receptor beta chains follows, all from one sample in a study of a mutant IDH1 vaccine in newly diagnosed glioma. The antigens of these receptors remain unknown. The repertoire was sequenced with immunoSEQ multiplex PCR; TCRdb's copy has only in-frame clones and lacks some. This table has around 94,000 clones, nearly 90% appearing once. Sequenced material: PBMCs, taken from a glioma patient whose treatment included an IDH1 peptide vaccine. The receptors come from a woman in her fifties or sixties with glioma. Each CDR3 is given with its conserved first and last residue.

J gene	V gene	CDR3 protein
TRBJ1-4	TRBV2	CASSTGQEPNEKLFF
TRBJ2-2	TRBV5-1	CASSSGQGNFGELFF
TRBJ1-2	TRBV2	CASSEAGAGYGYTF
TRBJ1-1	TRBV13	CASSPEEGKTEAFF
TRBJ2-7	TRBV7-9	CASSTSGTGAYEQYF
TRBJ1-4	TRBV10-3	CAISDSKGGTNEKLFF
TRBJ2-7	TRBV6-6	CASSYSRAVTYEQYF
TRBJ2-7	TRBV28	CASSSAQAYEQYF
TRBJ1-4	TRBV9	CASSPGQGVVQREKLFF
TRBJ1-1	TRBV4-1	CASSRTGNTEAFF
TRBJ2-7	TRBV6-1	CASRGQSEPEQYF
TRBJ2-6	TRBV4-1	CASSRGTGVGANVLTF
TRBJ2-5	TRBV5-5	CASSLRGQETQYF
TRBJ2-6	TRBV11-1	CASSSGTGTYSGANVLTF
TRBJ2-7	TRBV9	CASSAGQGLREQYF
TRBJ2-7	TRBV6-6	CASSWQERGRYEQYF
TRBJ2-3	TRBV19	CASSISASPTQYF
TRBJ2-7	TRBV29-1	CSVPDRAQEQYF
-	TRBV10-1	CASSSTLGSYEQYF
TRBJ1-1	TRBV18	CASSSTGVNTEAFF
TRBJ1-2	TRBV29-1	CSVEDRPRQNYGYTF
TRBJ2-1	TRBV10-3	CAISDEQFSYNEQFF
TRBJ2-7	TRBV6-6	CASSYVASGPFYEQYF
TRBJ2-7	TRBV7-9	CASSSPGQATYEQYF
TRBJ2-7	TRBV13	CASSRQGSEQYF
TRBJ2-7	TRBV28	CASTSLSSGTEEQYF
TRBJ1-5	TRBV19	CASTNWETQPQHF
TRBJ1-1	TRBV2	CASSADWNTEAFF
TRBJ1-1	TRBV7-9	CASSFTGGGTEAFF
TRBJ1-2	TRBV7-9	CASSSGPVDGYTF
TRBJ2-7	TRBV5-1	CASSLEYGGLEQYF
TRBJ2-7	TRBV7-8	CASSPRGTGTYEQYF
TRBJ1-4	TRBV5-6	CASSLGWGREKLFF
TRBJ2-3	TRBV27	CASRTSGTDTQYF
TRBJ1-1	TRBV2	CASSDETGSPGLF
TRBJ2-3	TRBV28	CASSRARLALTDTQYF
TRBJ2-7	TRBV9	CASSVGSGSYEQYF
TRBJ1-2	TRBV28	CASSSLTGVDYGYTF
TRBJ1-2	TRBV5-1	CASSPGDREYYGYTF
TRBJ1-2	TRBV29-1	CSLTATEGGYTF
TRBJ1-1	TRBV7-9	CASNKQANPQQGAFF
TRBJ1-4	TRBV5-1	CASAEGLATNEKLFF
TRBJ2-1	TRBV11-3	CASKAQGGEQFF
TRBJ1-5	TRBV19	CASSMPDRASNQPQHF
TRBJ2-1	TRBV21-1	CASSKDGTSGKNEQFF
TRBJ1-6	TRBV5-6	CASSLDRGYNSPLHF
TRBJ2-1	TRBV6-4	CASSDSSGRAWNEQFF
TRBJ2-2	TRBV10-3	CAISEQGGGELFF
TRBJ2-7	TRBV9	CASSVGNEQYF
TRBJ1-5	TRBV2	CASSGRSPNQPQHF
TRBJ1-4	TRBV7-9	CASSPQGAREKLFF
TRBJ2-3	TRBV6-1	CASRLAGGRADMQYF
TRBJ1-2	TRBV7-9	CASSFGTGANCGYTF
TRBJ1-5	TRBV19	CASSIHGYEQPQHF
TRBJ2-7	TRBV5-6	CASSLGLAPYEQYF
TRBJ1-4	TRBV5-6	CASSLGTEDEKLFF
TRBJ2-2	TRBV7-5	CASSLSNTGELFF
-	TRBV2	CASRTSSYEQYF
TRBJ2-1	TRBV5-1	CASSLLTSGSNEQFF